Each of the 17 T cell receptor beta chains below was sequenced from the same sample in a study of control samples from healthy donors and cancer patients. The method was immunoSEQ multiplex PCR; TCRdb's version includes in-frame clones alone and lacks a portion of them. Here the sample spans about 80,000 clones, approximately 82% being singletons. Sequencing used PBMCs. All receptors come from a man aged 60 to 75 with head and neck cancer.

The gene calls are TRBV6-5 and TRBJ2-1; TRBD2 matches 8 bases. Germline CDR1 reads MNHEY; CDR2 reads SVGAGI. The ends lost 7 bases at V and 10 bases at J; junction bases unmatched: 9. The CDR3 contains 13 residues. The CDR3, as DNA: TGTGCCAGCAAGGGACTAGACAAGTGGGAGCAGTTCTTC. Its translation is CASKGLDKWEQFF.

Of note for this clone: Other DNA sequences from this sample encode an identical CDR3 as well. The chain links TRBV11-2 to TRBJ1-5; 10 bases match TRBD1. CDR1 and CDR2 from the germline V gene are SGHAT and FQNNGV. The CDR3 sequence is 14 residues long. J was trimmed by 7 bases and V by 1 base; bases with no gene match: 1. CDR3 coding DNA: TGTGCCAGCAGCTTAGCGGACAGGGGGCAGCCCCAGCATTTT. Translation: CASSLADRGQPQHF.

The CDR3 loop reads CASSDRQLANEKLFF. CDR3 in DNA: TGTGCCAGCAGCGATAGACAGCTAGCTAATGAAAAACTGTTTTTT. V usage is TRBV5-4 and J usage is TRBJ1-4, with D possibly matching TRBD1 (5 bases). Germline CDR1 reads SGHNT; CDR2 reads YYREEE (reference sequence). Trimming took off 4 bases at V and 3 bases at J, with 13 bases between the two ends. The CDR3 is 15 amino acids.

The rearrangement uses TRBV11-3 and TRBJ2-2; the D is unclear. Trimming pared 6 bases from V and 6 bases from J, leaving 8 bases between. CDR3 length: 12 amino acids. The germline V gene encodes CDR1 SGHNT and CDR2 YENEEA. CDR3 protein: CASRPPSGELFF. The CDR3 nucleotides read TGTGCCAGCAGGCCCCCGTCCGGGGAGCTGTTTTTT.

The rearrangement joins TRBV28 to TRBJ1-2, with D unresolved. Germline V gene lookup returns CDR1 MDHEN and CDR2 SYDVKM. The CDR3 contains 13 residues. V was trimmed by 6 bases and J by 4 bases, leaving 12 bases between them. CDR3 region: CASRPPGGYGYTF. DNA of the CDR3: TGTGCCAGCAGACCCCCGGGCGGCTATGGCTACACCTTC.

The chain is built from TRBV5-1 and TRBJ1-2; 8 positions match TRBD1. The CDR3 totals 14 residues. Germline V gene data show CDR1 as SGHRS and CDR2 as YFSETQ. Losses at the gene ends were 0 bases for V and 8 bases for J; bases not matched to a gene: 6. The CDR3 region is CASSLGGTGRGYTF. The CDR3 bases are TGCGCCAGCAGCTTGGGCGGGACAGGCCGCGGCTACACCTTC.

The chain carries TRBV18 and TRBJ1-4; tentative D call: TRBD1 (5 bases). Germline V CDR1 and CDR2: KGHSH, LQKENI. Deletions cut 4 bases from V and 6 bases from J, with 18 bases between. CDR3 length: 16 residues. The CDR3 loop reads CASSRGLPRSDEKLFF. The CDR3 DNA reads TGTGCCAGCTCACGGGGACTCCCTCGGAGTGATGAAAAACTGTTTTTT.

Only a few counts were recorded for this clone. This chain links TRBV19 with TRBJ2-2, with 16 bases matching TRBD2. Germline lookup yields CDR1 LNHDA and CDR2 SQIVND (reference sequence). V shed 3 bases, J shed 4 bases, and the junction held 5 bases outside the gene matches. The CDR3 is 18 residues long. The CDR3 DNA follows: TGTGCCAGTAGTATCACAGGGACTAGCGGGAGGGCCACCGGGGAGCTGTTTTTT. It encodes CASSITGTSGRATGELFF. Using reference TRBV19 and TRBJ2-2 for the parts outside the CDR3, the full variable domain is DGGITQSPKYLFRKEGQNVTLSCEQNLNHDAMYWYRQDPGQGLRLIYYSQIVNDFQKGDIAEGYSVSREKKESFPLTVTSAQKNPTAFYLCASSITGTSGRATGELFFGEGSRLTVL.

The chain combines TRBV19 with TRBJ2-2; 7 positions match TRBD1. The CDR3 length is 15 residues. V lost 8 bases, J lost 1 base, and 7 bases stayed unmatched. Germline CDR1 LNHDA, CDR2 SQIVND (reference sequence). The CDR3: CASLAGTENTGELFF. The CDR3, as DNA: TGTGCCAGTTTAGCCGGGACAGAGAACACCGGGGAGCTGTTTTTT.

This clone was counted between two and nine times. The chain joins TRBV30 to TRBJ2-5; D is unclear. V was trimmed by 4 bases and J by 0 bases, leaving 12 bases between them. Germline CDR1 GTSNPN, CDR2 SVGIG (reference sequence). The CDR3 is 14 residues long. As DNA, the CDR3 is TGTGCCTGGAAGGTCGGACCCAACCAAGAGACCCAGTACTTC. Translation: CAWKVGPNQETQYF.

The chain employs TRBV19 and TRBJ1-2; a weak D match, TRBD1 (5 bases). The CDR3 consists of 13 residues. CDR1 and CDR2 from the germline V gene are LNHDA and SQIVND (reference sequence). Trimming removed 4 bases at V and 4 bases at J, with 10 bases between. The CDR3: CASSRGARYGYTF. The DNA for the CDR3 is TGTGCCAGTAGTAGGGGCGCGCGCTATGGCTACACCTTC.

V gene TRBV2 combines with J gene TRBJ1-5, with TRBD1 as a possible D gene (5 bases). Germline values: CDR1 SNHLY, CDR2 FYNNEI. The V and J ends lost 5 bases and 9 bases respectively, with 14 bases between them. CDR3 length equals 13 residues. The DNA of the CDR3 is TGTGCCAGCAGTTGGCAGGGCCGCGGGCCCCAGCATTTT. Protein: CASSWQGRGPQHF. Together with reference TRBV2 and TRBJ1-5, the CDR3 gives the full variable domain: EPEVTQTPSHQVTQMGQEVILRCVPISNHLYFYWYRQILGQKVEFLVSFYNNEISEKSEIFDDQFSVERPDGSNFTLKIRSTKLEDSAMYFCASSWQGRGPQHFGDGTRLSIL.

The rearrangement links TRBV19 to TRBJ2-3; possibly TRBD2 for D (6 bases). Germline CDR1 and CDR2: LNHDA and SQIVND (reference sequence). The V end was cut by 0 bases, the J end by 5 bases, with 6 bases between. The CDR3 has 13 residues. The CDR3 reads CASSIEEGDTQYF. In DNA, the CDR3 is TGTGCCAGTAGTATAGAGGAGGGAGATACGCAGTATTTT.

This clone was observed once. The gene calls are TRBV29-1 and TRBJ1-2, with TRBD1 matching over 7 bases. Germline V gene sequence: CDR1 SQVTM, CDR2 ANQGSEA. V lost 8 bases and J lost 2; bases outside the gene matches: 11. This CDR3 contains 14 residues. The CDR3 bases are TGCAGCCTCCACCCTGCGACAGGGAACTATGGCTACACCTTC. The encoded protein is CSLHPATGNYGYTF.

The chain uses TRBV18 and TRBJ2-4; D unresolved. Germline values: CDR1 KGHSH, CDR2 LQKENI. Trimming stripped 0 bases from V and 5 bases from J, with 8 bases between. The CDR3 spans 14 residues. Here the CDR3 reads CASSPPSSQNIQYF. In nucleotides, the CDR3 is TGTGCCAGCTCACCACCTTCCAGTCAAAACATTCAGTACTTC.

This clone was seen once. The chain links TRBV6-1 to TRBJ1-4, with D unclear. CDR3 length: 15 amino acids. The germline V and J ends were trimmed by 0 bases and 4 bases, with 9 bases remaining between them. From germline, CDR1 is MNHNS and CDR2 SASEGT. CDR3 protein: CASSEAPAVNEKLFF. The CDR3 DNA reads as TGTGCCAGCAGTGAAGCCCCGGCAGTTAATGAAAAACTGTTTTTT.

The chain carries TRBV4-1 and TRBJ2-5; 13 bases are a match to TRBD2. This CDR3 comprises 17 residues. The germline gives CDR1 MGHRA, CDR2 YSYEKL. J gave up 6 bases and V 1 base, and 8 bases lay outside the gene matches. CDR3 residues: CASSQVLAGGFAQTQYF. The CDR3 coding sequence is TGCGCCAGCAGCCAAGTACTAGCGGGAGGGTTCGCGCAGACCCAGTACTTC.